There are many counts of the clone carrying this TCR beta chain. Its antigen remains unidentified. A Clinical Activity Score of at least 3, a NOSPECS grade of at least 4 and a duration under 3 months were recorded in the ophthalmopathy patients. Diagnoses rested on clinical symptoms, serum thyroxine and TRAb, thyroid ultrasound and orbital computed tomography. The CDR3 covers 15 residues. The V gene lost 2 bases and the J gene lost 1 base, with 11 bases spanning the gap. The data were obtained in a study of T cells in Graves' hyperthyroidism and ophthalmopathy. The study, taken as a whole, reports: Ophthalmopathy, as predicted by the model, came a median 6.5 months after the prediction. A 13 V-J model separated ophthalmopathy from stable hyperthyroidism.

Amplified TCR beta CDR3 regions derived from RNA transcripts. HTBI primers were used for first-round RT-PCR of the TCR CDR3. TCRdb redid the calling of the multiplex PCR reads with MiXCR, one entry per CDR3 protein. There are almost 500,000 distinct CDR3 sequences in the sample; about 20% occur only once, and about 53% lies in the top ten. This chain links TRBV12-3 or TRBV12-4 with TRBJ1-1; D call uncertain. Input material: blood. This clonotype was sampled from a woman aged 70-85 years with Graves' ophthalmopathy. CDR3 loop: CASSLSSGPNTEAFF. The CDR3 coding sequence is TGTGCCAGCAGTTTATCTTCCGGGCCGAACACTGAAGCTTTCTTT.